This entry is about one T cell receptor (beta chain). The antigen is unknown. These data originate in a study of T cell responses to AZD1222 COVID-19 vaccine. Findings of the study overall: Clonal diversity may have been underestimated, and the donors were mostly white British, with more females than males. Seropositive at baseline were only six AZD1222 recipients. Breadth and depth of Spike-specific TCRs rose after two AZD1222 doses.

The data were produced by immunoSEQ multiplex PCR, yet TCRdb's version contains in-frame clones alone and is incomplete. This table holds about 86,000 clones, roughly nine tenths found once. Per the germline V gene, CDR1 is MGHRA and CDR2 is YSYEKL. The germline V and J ends were trimmed by 0 bases and 6 bases, with 3 bases remaining between them. This CDR3 is built from 12 residues. Pooled samples include second doses given at about 4 or 12 weeks. The TCR sequence derives from an adult who received the AZD1222 COVID-19 vaccine. Sequenced here: peripheral blood, sampled 28 days after the second AZD1222 dose. The chain uses TRBV4-1 and TRBJ1-5; no clear D. CDR3 nucleotides: TGCGCCAGCAGCCAAGAAAGTCAGCCCCAGCATTTT. Translation gives CASSQESQPQHF.